This TCR beta chain was profiled in a study of graft-versus-host responses after intestinal transplantation. Whole-study context: Each recipient received a multivisceral, liver-intestinal, or isolated intestinal graft. The whole recipient group had anti-thymocyte globulin induction followed by tacrolimus and steroids for approximately three years.

Germline V gives CDR1 SGHTA, CDR2 FQGTGA. This CDR3 is 14 amino acids long. The V and J ends lost 5 bases and 1 base respectively, with 11 bases between them. Broader study findings: An association linked early post-transplant HvG declines with peak circulating GvH clone levels. Recipient marrow harbored GvH clones, some of which surfaced first in ileum or blood.

TCRdb keeps only in-frame clones here, not all; method: immunoSEQ multiplex PCR. The profile shows nearly 45,000 clones, around nine tenths of them singletons. In regard to this clone: The antigen remains undetermined.

This sequence originates from a human patient who received an intestinal transplant, so some T cells may come from the graft donor. Material: PBMCs, obtained 524 days after transplant. The rearrangement joins TRBV7-3 to TRBJ1-1; D gene ambiguous. CDR3: CASSPTRQNTEAFF. Written as DNA, the CDR3 is TGTGCCAGCAGCCCTACCAGACAGAACACTGAAGCTTTCTTT.